This entry describes one T cell receptor beta chain. Its antigen is unidentified. In the same sample, other DNA sequences code for this CDR3. These data come from a study of shared clonotypes between healthy human individuals. Regarding the study as a whole: Among the subsets, naive ones generally showed larger estimated richness than memory ones. Measured sharing among donors was expected to vary with sequencing depth.

Naive-designated CD8 cells lacked CD45RO, were positively enriched for CCR7, and omitted terminally differentiated effector memory CD45RA+ cells. Assay execution took place at the deep level. Authors' data handling: Filtering of immunoSEQ junctional sequences could not match full-length read filtering. Some clones are missing from TCRdb's copy, which holds only in-frame ones; the method was immunoSEQ multiplex PCR. That table gives V, J and clone size, and the DNA gave D and trimming. The sample lists about 2 million clones; about 95% were seen once. Sequences were obtained from naive CD8+ T cells sorted from blood. The source of this sequence is a man aged 18 to 30 in good health.

CDR3 coding DNA: TGCGCCAGCAGCCAAAGGGTGGGGGGTCAAGAGACCCAGTACTTC. Its protein is CASSQRVGGQETQYF. The V and J genes are TRBV4-1 and TRBJ2-5; weak D call: TRBD2 (6 bases). The CDR3 contains 15 residues. V lost 2 bases, J lost 2 bases, and 12 bases lay in between. CDR1 and CDR2 (germline): MGHRA, YSYEKL.